This TCR beta chain was captured by sequencing in a study of blood T cell repertoires in COVID-19. The CDR3 runs 14 residues. V lost 1 base to trimming and J lost 3 bases, with 7 bases between them. Germline V gene lookup returns CDR1 SGHDN and CDR2 FVKESK. Generated by immunoSEQ multiplex PCR, the TCRdb table keeps only in-frame clones and is missing some. The profile shows approximately 470,000 clones, roughly 90% of them singletons. The receptor was isolated from a woman aged 18-29 years who had recovered from COVID-19. Source material: PBMCs or T cells enriched from blood (not recorded which). The V and J genes are TRBV14 and TRBJ1-3, with D possibly matching TRBD1 (6 bases). The CDR3 DNA is TGTGCCAGCAGCCAAGGGACAGATGGAAACACCATATATTTT. Protein product: CASSQGTDGNTIYF.